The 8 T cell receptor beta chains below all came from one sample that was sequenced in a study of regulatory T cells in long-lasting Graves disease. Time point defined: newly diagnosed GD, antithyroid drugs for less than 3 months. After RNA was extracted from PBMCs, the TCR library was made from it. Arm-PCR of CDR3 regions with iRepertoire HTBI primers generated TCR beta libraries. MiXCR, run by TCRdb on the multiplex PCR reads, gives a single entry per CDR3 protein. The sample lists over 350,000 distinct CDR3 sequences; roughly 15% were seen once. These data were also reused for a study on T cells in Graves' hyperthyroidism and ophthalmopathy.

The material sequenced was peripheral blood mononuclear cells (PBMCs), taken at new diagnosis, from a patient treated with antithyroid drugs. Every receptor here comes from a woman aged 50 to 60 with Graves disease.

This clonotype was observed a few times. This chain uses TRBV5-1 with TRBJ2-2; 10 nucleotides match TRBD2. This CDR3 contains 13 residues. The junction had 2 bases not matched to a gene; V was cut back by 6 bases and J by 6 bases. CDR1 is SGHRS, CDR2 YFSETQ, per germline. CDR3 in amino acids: CASTGLASGELFF. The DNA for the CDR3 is TGCGCCAGCACGGGACTAGCGTCCGGGGAGCTGTTTTTT.

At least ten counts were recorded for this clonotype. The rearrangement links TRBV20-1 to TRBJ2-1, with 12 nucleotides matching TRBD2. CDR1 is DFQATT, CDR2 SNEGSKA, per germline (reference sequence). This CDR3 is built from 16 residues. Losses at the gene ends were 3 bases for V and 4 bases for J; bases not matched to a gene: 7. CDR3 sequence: CSASPLAGGNYNEQFF. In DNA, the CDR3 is TGCAGTGCTAGTCCGCTAGCGGGAGGGAATTACAATGAGCAGTTCTTC.

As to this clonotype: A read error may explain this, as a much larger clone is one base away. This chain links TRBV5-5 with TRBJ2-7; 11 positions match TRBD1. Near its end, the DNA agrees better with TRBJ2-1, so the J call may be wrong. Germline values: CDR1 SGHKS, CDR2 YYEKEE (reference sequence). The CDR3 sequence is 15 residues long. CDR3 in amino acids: CASGSGTGGGNEQFF. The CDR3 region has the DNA TGTGCCAGCGGCAGTGGGACAGGGGGAGGCAATGAGCAGTTCTTC.

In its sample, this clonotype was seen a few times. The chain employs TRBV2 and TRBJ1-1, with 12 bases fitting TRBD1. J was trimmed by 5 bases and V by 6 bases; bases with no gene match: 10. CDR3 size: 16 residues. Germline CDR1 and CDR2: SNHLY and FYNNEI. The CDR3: CASRAGTGGGGTEAFF. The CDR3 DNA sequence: TGTGCCAGCAGGGCCGGGACAGGGGGCGGGGGGACTGAAGCTTTCTTT.

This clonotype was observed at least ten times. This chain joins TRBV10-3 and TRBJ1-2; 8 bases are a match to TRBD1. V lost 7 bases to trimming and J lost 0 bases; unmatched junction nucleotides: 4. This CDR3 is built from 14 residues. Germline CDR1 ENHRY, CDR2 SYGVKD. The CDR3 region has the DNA TGTGCCATCACCTCACAGGGGGCTAACTATGGCTACACCTTC. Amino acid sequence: CAITSQGANYGYTF.

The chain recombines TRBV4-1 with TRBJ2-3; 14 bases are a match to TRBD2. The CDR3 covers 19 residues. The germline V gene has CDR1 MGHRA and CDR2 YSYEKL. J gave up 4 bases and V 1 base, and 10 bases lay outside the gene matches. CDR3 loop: CASSQGLQGLAGAADTQYF. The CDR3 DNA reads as TGCGCCAGCAGCCAAGGTCTCCAGGGACTAGCGGGAGCCGCAGATACGCAGTATTTT.

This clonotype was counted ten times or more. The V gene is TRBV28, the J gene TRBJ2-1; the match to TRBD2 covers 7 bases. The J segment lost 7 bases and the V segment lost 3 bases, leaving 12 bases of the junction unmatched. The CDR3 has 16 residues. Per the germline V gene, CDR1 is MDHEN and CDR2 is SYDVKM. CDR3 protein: CASSLEGGPSLNEQFF. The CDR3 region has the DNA TGTGCCAGCAGTTTGGAGGGAGGGCCCTCTTTGAATGAGCAGTTCTTC.

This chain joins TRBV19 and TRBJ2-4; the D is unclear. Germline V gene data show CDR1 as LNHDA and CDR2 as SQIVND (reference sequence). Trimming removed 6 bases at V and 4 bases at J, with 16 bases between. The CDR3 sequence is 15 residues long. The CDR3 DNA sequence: TGTGCCAGTAGCTTACAATTTGGAGAGAAAAACATTCAGTACTTC. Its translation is CASSLQFGEKNIQYF.